These 10 T cell receptor beta chains were all obtained from the same sample, sequenced in a study of beta chain features in type 1 diabetes. The study reverse transcribed the entire isolated RNA, so it sequenced expressed TCRB transcripts. Measured with immunoSEQ multiplex PCR; TCRdb has only the in-frame clones, and not every one. The table includes 900,000 or so clones, roughly a sixth detected once. Specimen: naive CD4+ T cells from blood. The receptors derive from a woman under 30 in good health.

The chain combines TRBV7-2 with TRBJ2-5; D is undetermined. In germline, CDR1 is SGHTA, CDR2 FQGNSA. Trimming took 0 bases from V and 7 from J, leaving 15 bases between them. This CDR3 comprises 15 residues. The CDR3 sequence: CASSLAFRGFGTQYF. DNA for the CDR3: TGTGCCAGCAGCTTAGCTTTCCGTGGTTTCGGGACCCAGTACTTC.

This clone showed up just a few times. The chain is built from TRBV27 and TRBJ1-2, with unresolved D. This CDR3 contains 16 residues. Trimming took 6 bases from V and 2 from J, leaving 19 bases between them. The germline V gene encodes CDR1 MNHEY and CDR2 SMNVEV (reference sequence). The CDR3, as DNA: TGTGCCAGCAGAAGAAACCTCTTGGACGGGAACTATGGCTACACCTTC. This codes for CASRRNLLDGNYGYTF.

The table lists this clone with a few counts. The chain links TRBV7-9 to TRBJ2-7; 8 positions match TRBD2. This CDR3 has 18 residues. The V and J ends lost 1 base and 0 bases, in that order; junction bases with no gene match: 11. The germline V gene has CDR1 SEHNR and CDR2 FQNEAQ (reference sequence). The CDR3 DNA reads as TGTGCCAGCAGCTTAGGCCAATTTCCGGGAGGGATCTCCTACGAGCAGTACTTC. Residues: CASSLGQFPGGISYEQYF. Using reference TRBV7-9 and TRBJ2-7 for the parts outside the CDR3, the full variable domain is DTGVSQNPRHKITKRGQNVTFRCDPISEHNRLYWYRQTLGQGPEFLTYFQNEAQLEKSRLLSDRFSAERPKGSFSTLEIQRTEQGDSAMYLCASSLGQFPGGISYEQYFGPGTRLTVT.

The chain has TRBV10-3 and TRBJ2-2, with 7 bases fitting TRBD1. Germline CDR1 and CDR2: ENHRY and SYGVKD. The V and J ends lost 6 bases and 2 bases, in that order; junction bases with no gene match: 6. This CDR3 comprises 15 residues. In nucleotides, the CDR3 is TGTGCCATCAGCAGAGAAGGGGGCAACACCGGGGAGCTGTTTTTT. Translated, it gives CAISREGGNTGELFF.

The table lists this clone with a few counts. The chain carries TRBV14 and TRBJ2-5, with 10 bases aligning to TRBD2. The CDR3 covers 15 residues. Germline V CDR1 and CDR2: SGHDN, FVKESK. Trimming removed 2 bases from V and 5 bases from J; junction bases left unmatched: 5. The CDR3 reads CASSQIPSGSETQYF. CDR3 DNA sequence: TGTGCCAGCAGCCAAATCCCTAGCGGGAGTGAGACCCAGTACTTC.

This chain connects TRBV5-6 to TRBJ2-2; no firm D call. V was shortened by 4 bases and J by 6 bases, with 19 bases between the two germline ends. This CDR3 has 16 residues. The germline CDR1 and CDR2 sequences are SGHDT and YYEEEE. CDR3: CASSPTRPWAPGELFF. The CDR3, as DNA: TGTGCCAGCAGCCCAACTCGCCCCTGGGCCCCCGGGGAGCTGTTTTTT.

This clone was observed a few times. This chain connects TRBV4-1 to TRBJ2-3, with 9 nucleotides matching TRBD2. Germline V CDR1 and CDR2: MGHRA, YSYEKL. The CDR3 has 14 residues. Losses at the gene ends were 4 bases for V and 3 bases for J; bases not matched to a gene: 2. In DNA form, the CDR3 reads TGCGCCAGCAGCCCAGGACTAGCGACAGATACGCAGTATTTT. It is translated as CASSPGLATDTQYF.

The V call is TRBV6-1, the J call TRBJ2-1; 13 nucleotides agree with TRBD2. In germline, CDR1 is MNHNS, CDR2 SASEGT. This CDR3 has 17 residues. With 1 base clipped from V and 7 bases from J, the junction kept 7 bases outside the gene matches. The CDR3, as DNA: TGTGCCAGCAGTGAAGATCGGGGACTAGCGGGGAAAAATGAGCAGTTCTTC. Translating gives CASSEDRGLAGKNEQFF.

This clone was seen only a few times. Other nucleotide sequences from this sample produce the same CDR3. This chain connects TRBV20-1 to TRBJ2-4, with D hard to call. The V and J ends lost 3 bases and 7 bases respectively, with 7 bases between them. The germline gives CDR1 DFQATT, CDR2 SNEGSKA (reference sequence). There are 11 residues in the CDR3. CDR3 in amino acids: CSARAGNIQYF. The DNA for the CDR3 is TGCAGTGCTAGGGCCGGGAACATTCAGTACTTC.

This clone was observed a handful of times. The rearrangement joins TRBV25-1 to TRBJ2-7, with TRBD1 matching 11 bases. CDR1 MGHDK and CDR2 SYGVNS come from the germline V gene. After removal of 2 bases from V and 5 bases from J, the junction contained 5 bases not matched to a gene. The CDR3 has 15 amino acids. The CDR3 reads CASSEAGTGGDEQYF. The DNA of the CDR3 is TGTGCCAGCAGTGAAGCCGGGACAGGGGGAGACGAGCAGTACTTC.